This TCR beta chain was identified in a study of cytomegalovirus exposure and HLA in healthy donors. The primer mix had 60 Vbeta and 13 Jbeta primers. Only in-frame clones appear in the TCRdb table, and some are missing; sequencing was by immunoSEQ multiplex PCR. The table has about 180,000 clones, 77% seen once; the top ten hold approximately 1.5%. Findings and caveats of the study: Among TCR sequences, most were rare, though some public TCRs appeared in many donors. Roughly even sequencing depth across donors was the assumption behind the presence/absence analyses. About 87% or about 30% of the time was how often most TCR beta V segments were productive, according to an earlier analysis.

With V trimmed by 3 bases and J by 3 bases, 7 bases remained unmatched. Germline lookup yields CDR1 KGHSH and CDR2 LQKENI. The CDR3 sequence is 15 residues long. This clone was recorded a few times. Its antigen is undetermined. Other DNA sequences in this specimen translate into the identical CDR3. The rearrangement links TRBV18 to TRBJ1-1; 7 nucleotides line up with TRBD1. Sequenced sample: PBMCs. This TCR was sampled from a woman in her 30s in good health and CMV-seropositive. CDR3 sequence: CASSPRTGVDTEAFF. The CDR3 DNA follows: TGTGCCAGCTCACCGCGGACAGGCGTGGACACTGAAGCTTTCTTT.